The T cell receptor (beta chain) under discussion was sequenced for a study of blood T cells in healthy people across ages (dated by TCRdb to 2014 to 2015). Concerning the study at large: Template switching captured roughly one uniquely barcoded TCR beta cDNA molecule per two T cells in model experiments. To track age-related changes in TCR beta repertoire diversity, the study relied on deep sequencing normalized with unique cDNA molecular identifiers. Using the same blood draw, the study looked at two additional independent replicas of 1 million unique cDNA reads for two donors, one aged 18 to 30 and the other aged 80 or older. The donors were split into four age groups: young (average about 15 years), middle-aged (over 35), aged (over 55) and long-lived (under 85). To avoid experimental bias, donors of different ages were randomly spread across the sequencing lanes. Results and caveats for the whole study, not just this receptor: Since profiling was done on bulk unsorted PBMCs, naive and antigen-experienced compartments could not be conclusively compared. As age increased, observed TCR beta diversity per million T cells dropped in a roughly linear way, and a significant reduction was already evident by age 40. Estimates of total diversity based on one million sequenced T cells were regarded as lower bounds and as underestimates. Observed TCR beta diversity correlated strongly with the percentage of naive T cells measured by flow cytometry. Donor CMV infection status was unknown, potentially confounding age-related changes in expanded clonotypes. Compared with the aged group, the long-lived group had more naive CD4+ T cells, fewer expanded clones and increased TCR diversity, a pattern suggesting age selection.

The donors were roughly 40 Caucasian individuals from Russia, aged roughly 6 to 90 years, who were systemically healthy. Around 9.9 milliliters of peripheral blood were collected from each donor into EDTA-treated Vacutainer tubes. Ficoll-Paque density-gradient centrifugation was used to isolate PBMCs, with at least 6.5 million per sample. Total RNA, at least 5 micrograms per sample, was extracted from PBMCs with Trizol reagent. Naive CD45RAhigh/CD27high T cell percentages were measured by flow cytometry on a PBMC aliquot from every donor. The library was prepared using 5' RACE. The listed sequencing device is Illumina HiSeq 2500. A second PCR of about 6 to 11 cycles was performed with a sample-barcoded 5' primer and a J-beta primer mix. Each TCR beta cDNA molecule received a unique molecular identifier from a template-switch 5' adaptor carrying 12 random nucleotides. Each sample yielded at least 3 million CDR3-containing paired-end reads. First-strand cDNA synthesis was performed from all RNA using the Mint cDNA synthesis kit, with priming by a TRBC-specific oligonucleotide. All cDNA was treated with uracil-DNA glycosylase and then went through a first 18-cycle PCR with the universal primers M1SS and BC2_uni_R. Processing in the source paper ran as follows. Normalization of each sample was performed by random selection of 1 million high-quality reads, each carrying a distinct molecular identifier. Reads with shared molecular identifiers were discarded instead of being binned into consensus sequences. MiTCR, run with a Q25 quality threshold and the strictest error-elimination algorithm, handled CDR3 identification, clonotype clustering and error correction. A nonparametric unseen species model using Euler transformation provided a lower-bound estimate of total TCR beta diversity. TCRdb passed the public sequencing reads through fastp at Q25 and MiXCR, retaining productive beta sequences. For every CDR3 protein sequence, its rows merge into one entry that carries the most common genes and DNA. TCRdb's processing, not the study's, gives the V and J calls here. The sample table contains roughly 1.5 million distinct CDR3 sequences; only one count was recorded for approximately 43% of them. The ten largest clones capture 4% of the sample.

This clonotype was observed a handful of times. The antigen it recognizes is unknown. Within one base of it there is no much larger clone, and no base qualities were kept. For this chain, trimming is 5 bases at the V end and 3 bases at the J end, and the number of junction bases without a gene match is 11. The germline V gene (reference sequence) sets CDR1 to SEHNR and CDR2 to FQNEAQ. Including the terminal cysteine and phenylalanine, the CDR3 comprises 16 residues. The DNA shown is the 48-base CDR3, in frame from base 1. This TCR came from a young woman in good health. The chain is made from TRBV7-9 and TRBJ1-1, and TRBD1 matches 8 of the central bases. The sequencing sample was made of blood. The DNA sequence follows: TGTGCCAGCAGCCCAGGACAGGGCGGGAGTGACACTGAAGCTTTCTTT. Translation gives CASSPGQGGSDTEAFF.